This T cell receptor beta chain appears in the sequencing data of a study of neurological immune-mediated disorders. Germline assignment: CDR1 DFQATT and CDR2 SNEGSKA (reference sequence). V lost 5 bases and J 6 bases, leaving 17 bases between the germline ends. The CDR3 totals 15 residues. The starting material, 2 million PBMCs stored at -80 C, gave rise to the unsorted libraries. TCRdb fed the 5' RACE reads into MiXCR, producing one record per CDR3 protein. This sample has around 130,000 distinct CDR3 sequences, with about 3.2% found just once. Study findings and constraints: With the multiple sclerosis repertoire cluster, none of the clinical or MRI features showed an association. CDR3 amino acid sequences of expanded clones were not shared across subjects, a result suggesting private repertoires in all groups. It was the repertoires of 18 of 34 multiple sclerosis patients that phylogenetic grouping placed in one related-CDR3 cluster, which is a possible signature.

Ten or more counts support this clonotype. Its antigen is unknown. The sequencing sample was made of PBMCs. The gene calls are TRBV20-1 and TRBJ1-6; tentatively, D is TRBD1 (6 bases). This receptor was obtained from a woman aged 25-40 years with multiple sclerosis. The CDR3 region has the DNA TGCAGTGCTTCAACCCGGGACACTTCTAATTCACCCCTCCACTTT. Translation: CSASTRDTSNSPLHF.